Listed below are T cell receptor beta chains from one sample, sequenced in a study of T-cell memory formation after mild COVID-19. TCRdb itself ran the 5' RACE reads through MiXCR, one entry per CDR3 protein. The table has 150,000 or so distinct CDR3 sequences, around 27% seen once. Sequenced input: PBMCs or a T cell subset sorted from them (not recorded which). The source of these receptors is an adult woman who had mild COVID-19 (a few samples of this study predate the infection). Cell type and time point are not known. The CDR3 runs from the conserved cysteine through the conserved F or W. The D gene is left open where the match is weak. The size entry is marked missing in some rows and otherwise reads once, few, many or a size class.

CDR3nt	CDR3aa	v_gene	abundance	d_gene	j_gene
TGTGCCAGCAGCTCACCCTGGGGACAGCACAATGAGCAGTTCTTC	CASSSPWGQHNEQFF	TRBV7-9	.	TRBD1	TRBJ2-1
TGTGCCAGCAGTGAAGTCGGGGTTGGCAGGTCGGAGACCCAGTACTTC	CASSEVGVGRSETQYF	TRBV2	few	.	TRBJ2-5
TGTGCCAGCAGTTTGGGACAGAGCTACACCTTC	CASSLGQSYTF	TRBV12-3/TRBV12-4	few	TRBD1	TRBJ1-2
TGTGCCATAAACTGGACTCCCGGAGGAGAAAAACTGTTTTTT	CAINWTPGGEKLFF	TRBV6-1	many	.	TRBJ1-4
TGCGCCAGCAGCTTAGGAGGGGCGATCGCGGGAGGGCTGGACGAGCAGTACTTC	CASSLGGAIAGGLDEQYF	TRBV5-1	.	TRBD2	TRBJ2-7
TGTGCCAGCAGCGTAGCTACCGGACTAGCGGGGACCTACAATGAGCAGTTCTTC	CASSVATGLAGTYNEQFF	TRBV7-8	.	TRBD2	TRBJ2-1
TGTGCCACCTCAGGGGGCAGAGATACGCAGTATTTT	CATSGGRDTQYF	TRBV10-3	few	TRBD1	TRBJ2-3
TGTGCCTGGAGTGTATCACGAGGGACTGAAGCTTTCTTT	CAWSVSRGTEAFF	TRBV30	.	.	TRBJ1-1
TGTGCCAGCAGCAACCACCGGATAGTTTACGAGCAGTACTTC	CASSNHRIVYEQYF	TRBV21-1	.	.	TRBJ2-7
TGTGCCAGCAGCCCCGGACAGGGGCTCTACGAGCAGTACTTC	CASSPGQGLYEQYF	TRBV7-8	.	TRBD1	TRBJ2-7
TGTGCCAGCAGTTACTCTTTGGGGAGCAATCAGCCCCAGCATTTT	CASSYSLGSNQPQHF	TRBV6-2/TRBV6-3	.	.	TRBJ1-5
TGTGCCAGCAGTTTAAGGGGACTAGAACCAGATACGCAGTATTTT	CASSLRGLEPDTQYF	TRBV12-3/TRBV12-4	.	TRBD2	TRBJ2-3
TGCGCCAGCAGCTTGGGCAGTTATGGCTACACCTTC	CASSLGSYGYTF	TRBV5-1	.	.	TRBJ1-2
TGTGCCAGCAGTTATCGTCGGCAGCCCTACACTGAAGCTTTCTTT	CASSYRRQPYTEAFF	TRBV6-2/TRBV6-3	.	.	TRBJ1-1
TGCAGCGCCGGACCCGAAGTTTCTTCCGGCAATGAGCAGTTCTTC	CSAGPEVSSGNEQFF	TRBV29-1	few	.	TRBJ2-1
TGTGCCAGCAGCCCCGGGGCTAGCGGGGGCTCCTACGAGCAGTACTTC	CASSPGASGGSYEQYF	TRBV7-6	few	TRBD2	TRBJ2-7
TGTGCCAGCAGGGACATAGTCAACTACGAGCAGTACTTC	CASRDIVNYEQYF	TRBV6-1	.	.	TRBJ2-7
TGTGCCAGCACTTCTGGCAGAGGGAACACTGAAGCTTTCTTT	CASTSGRGNTEAFF	TRBV7-6	.	.	TRBJ1-1
TGCGCCAGCAGCGACTCACGGGGTGGGAACACTGAAGCTTTCTTT	CASSDSRGGNTEAFF	TRBV5-1	.	.	TRBJ1-1
TGTGCCAGCAGCGTAGCATGGGACAGCTCCTATAATTCACCCCTCCACTTT	CASSVAWDSSYNSPLHF	TRBV9	.	TRBD1	TRBJ1-6
TGTGCCAGCAGTTCTTTCGGACAGGGAAGGGAAGTAGACTATGGCTACACCTTC	CASSSFGQGREVDYGYTF	TRBV12-3/TRBV12-4	once	TRBD1	TRBJ1-2
TGTGCCAGCAGTTCCCAATGGGAGGGTACCTCTGGAAACACCATATATTTT	CASSSQWEGTSGNTIYF	TRBV12-3/TRBV12-4	once	.	TRBJ1-3
TGTGCCAGCAGCGTAGACAGGGGGCCAAGGGAGCTGTTTTTT	CASSVDRGPRELFF	TRBV9	.	TRBD1	TRBJ2-2
TGCGCCAGCAGTTCCCGGACAGTGGCAGAGACCCAGTACTTC	CASSSRTVAETQYF	TRBV5-1	few	.	TRBJ2-5
TGTGCCAGCAGCCAATTGGGGTACACTGAAGCTTTCTTT	CASSQLGYTEAFF	TRBV16	.	.	TRBJ1-1
TGTGCCAGCAGCCCGCCCCAAGAGACCCAGTACTTC	CASSPPQETQYF	TRBV7-6	.	.	TRBJ2-5
TGCGCCAGCAGCTACGACACCTCTGGAAACACCATATATTTT	CASSYDTSGNTIYF	TRBV5-1	few	.	TRBJ1-3
TGTGCCAGCAGCTTGGTAACAGGGACTGAAGCTTTCTTT	CASSLVTGTEAFF	TRBV5-5	many	.	TRBJ1-1
TGCAGTGCTAGTCACGGGACCCTCTCCTACGAGCAGTACTTC	CSASHGTLSYEQYF	TRBV20-1	few	.	TRBJ2-7
TGTGCCAGCAGCTTAGGCCTAGGGACTTACAATGAGCAGTTCTTC	CASSLGLGTYNEQFF	TRBV13	.	.	TRBJ2-1
TGTGCCAGCAGGCCACTCCCAGGGGGCGCGAAGGAGACTGAAGCTTTCTTT	CASRPLPGGAKETEAFF	TRBV12-3/TRBV12-4	few	TRBD1	TRBJ1-1
TGTGCCAGCAGTTACCCATCTGAGGGGTTTTACGAGCAGTACTTC	CASSYPSEGFYEQYF	TRBV6-2/TRBV6-3	.	.	TRBJ2-7
TGTGCCACCAGTGAGCCCGACAGGGCCCCAACAGATACGCAGTATTTT	CATSEPDRAPTDTQYF	TRBV24-1	few	TRBD1	TRBJ2-3
TGTGCCAGCAGCTTAGTGGCGGGGTCCTCCTACAATGAGCAGTTCTTC	CASSLVAGSSYNEQFF	TRBV7-8	few	.	TRBJ2-1
TGTGCCAGCAGCTTACGTCTCGACGGGGAGCTGTTTTTT	CASSLRLDGELFF	TRBV7-8	.	.	TRBJ2-2
TGTGCCAGCTCCCTCACGGAGGTACCTGCTTTCTTT	CASSLTEVPAFF	TRBV9	few	.	TRBJ1-1
TGTGCCAGCAGTTTAGGTCCGGGCTCTAACTATGGCTACACCTTC	CASSLGPGSNYGYTF	TRBV28	.	.	TRBJ1-2
TGCGCCAGCAGCGGGCTAGCGGGGGGTACCTACGAGCAGTACTTC	CASSGLAGGTYEQYF	TRBV4-1	few	TRBD2	TRBJ2-7
TGTGCCACCGGGGGGGGGCGTGAGCAGTTCTTC	CATGGGREQFF	TRBV24-1	.	.	TRBJ2-1
TGTGCCAGCAGCTTAGGATTCGGTGAGGGCTCCTACGAGCAGTACTTC	CASSLGFGEGSYEQYF	TRBV7-9	few	.	TRBJ2-7
TGTGCCAGCAGTTTTGGGGACCGAACCTACGAGCAGTACTTC	CASSFGDRTYEQYF	TRBV12-3/TRBV12-4	many	.	TRBJ2-7
TGTGCCACCAGTGACGAGCAAACTAACTATGGCTACACCTTC	CATSDEQTNYGYTF	TRBV24-1	.	.	TRBJ1-2
TGTGCCAGCAGCGTAGGAGGGAGTCAGTACCATGAGCAGTTCTTC	CASSVGGSQYHEQFF	TRBV9	.	.	TRBJ2-1
TGTGCCACCAGTGATTCGAGCACAATAAGGACGGTAGACGAGCAGTTCTTC	CATSDSSTIRTVDEQFF	TRBV24-1	few	.	TRBJ2-1
TGTGCCAGCAGTTCCCCCACATGGGGGATCGGTAATGAAAAACTGTTTTTT	CASSSPTWGIGNEKLFF	TRBV12-3/TRBV12-4	few	.	TRBJ1-4
TGTGCCAGTAGTTTTACAGTGTGGAGCAATCAGCCCCAGCATTTT	CASSFTVWSNQPQHF	TRBV19	.	.	TRBJ1-5
TGTGCCACCAGCAGAGAGGGGGGACCCACAGATACGCAGTATTTT	CATSREGGPTDTQYF	TRBV15	.	.	TRBJ2-3
TGTGCCAGTAGTATAGTGTCGGGACGGTACTACGAGCAGTACTTC	CASSIVSGRYYEQYF	TRBV19	.	.	TRBJ2-7
TGTGCCAGCAGTTACTCGGTTTCAGGGAGCAATGAGCAGTTCTTC	CASSYSVSGSNEQFF	TRBV6-5	.	.	TRBJ2-1
TGTGCCAGCAGTTTTCCAGGGAACTACGAGCAGTACTTC	CASSFPGNYEQYF	TRBV27	.	.	TRBJ2-7
TGTGCCAGCAGTTTCTCGCTTAGGGCTGAAGCTTTCTTT	CASSFSLRAEAFF	TRBV12-3/TRBV12-4	.	.	TRBJ1-1
TGCGCCAGCAGCTCTATGGACAGGGGAAATGAGCAGTTCTTC	CASSSMDRGNEQFF	TRBV5-1	.	TRBD1	TRBJ2-1
TGTGCCAGCAGCTTACCGGGACAGCCTTCTCGAGAGCAGTACTTC	CASSLPGQPSREQYF	TRBV13	few	TRBD1	TRBJ2-7